The 6 T cell receptor beta chains reported below all come from one sample, sequenced in a study of CD8+ T cells in alopecia areata. The treatment: oral pan-JAK inhibitor, 5-10 mg twice daily. cDNA reverse transcribed from extracted RNA served as the sequencing template. Method: immunoSEQ multiplex PCR; TCRdb's copy keeps in-frame clones and lacks some. Of fewer than 150,000 clones listed, roughly 82% are singletons. The sequenced sample was CD8+ T cells sorted from blood, obtained at week 4, from a patient treated with tofacitinib. The origin of the receptors is a human donor with alopecia areata.

The V call is TRBV9, the J call TRBJ2-3, with 14 bases matching TRBD2. This CDR3 spans 16 amino acids. Germline loops: CDR1 SGDLS, CDR2 YYNGEE. V trimming: 2 bases; J trimming: 3 bases; junction bases outside the gene matches: 2. The CDR3 bases are TGTGCCAGCAGCGTGCGACTAGCGGGGGGGACAGATACGCAGTATTTT. Residues: CASSVRLAGGTDTQYF.

This sequence joins TRBV10-3 and TRBJ2-1; 7 bases are shared with TRBD1. The CDR3 loop spans 15 amino acids. Looked up from germline, CDR1 is ENHRY and CDR2 is SYGVKD. V was pared by 4 bases and J by 0 bases, with 3 bases of the junction left unmatched. CDR3 protein: CAISGRDSSYNEQFF. Written as DNA, the CDR3 is TGTGCCATCAGTGGCAGGGACAGCTCCTACAATGAGCAGTTCTTC.

The chain has TRBV7-6 and TRBJ2-1; 9 bases are shared with TRBD2. With 5 bases clipped from V and 5 bases from J, the junction kept 7 bases outside the gene matches. The V gene's germline CDR1 is SGHVS and CDR2 FNYEAQ. The length of the CDR3 is 15 residues. CDR3 loop: CASSLSGGGNNEQFF. CDR3 DNA: TGTGCCAGCAGCCTTAGCGGGGGAGGCAACAATGAGCAGTTCTTC.

The V and J genes are TRBV15 and TRBJ2-7; 10 bases map to TRBD1. The length of the CDR3 is 14 residues. Unmatched junction bases numbered 7, after V lost 5 bases and J lost 6 bases. The germline gives CDR1 LNHNV, CDR2 YYDKDF (reference sequence). The CDR3 region is CATSGSRDRGEQYF. The DNA of the CDR3 is TGTGCCACCAGCGGTTCCCGGGACAGGGGCGAGCAGTACTTC. The full variable domain, with the rest looked up from reference TRBV15 and TRBJ2-7, is DAMVIQNPRYQVTQFGKPVTLSCSQTLNHNVMYWYQQKSSQAPKLLFHYYDKDFNNEADTPDNFQSRRPNTSFCFLDIRSPGLGDTAMYLCATSGSRDRGEQYFGPGTRLTVT.

The rearrangement joins TRBV7-2 to TRBJ2-3; D remains unclear. This CDR3 has 14 amino acids. Germline V gene sequence: CDR1 SGHTA, CDR2 FQGNSA. The V end was cut by 1 base, the J end by 1 base, with 6 bases between. CDR3 in DNA: TGTGCCAGCAGCTTAGATCGGGGCACAGATACGCAGTATTTT. Protein product: CASSLDRGTDTQYF.

The genes are TRBV19 and TRBJ2-7, with 10 bases lining up with TRBD1. This CDR3 is built from 13 residues. The germline V gene encodes CDR1 LNHDA and CDR2 SQIVND (reference sequence). Trimming cost V 7 bases and J 5 bases; bases outside gene matches: 5. Here the CDR3 reads CASTTGQGNEQYF. In DNA, the CDR3 is TGTGCCAGTACGACGGGACAGGGGAACGAGCAGTACTTC.